This T cell receptor (beta chain) was identified during a study of shared clonotypes between healthy human individuals. At the level of the study: The study used three CD4 naive, three CD4 memory, two CD8 naive and one CD8 memory plate per donor. The study, taken as a whole, reports: Few donors limited the genetic and exposure-history diversity represented. The study found lower generation probabilities in non-shared clonotypes than in those shared by all four donors.

CDR1 is SNHLY and CDR2 is FYNNEI in the germline V gene. The CDR3 covers 17 residues. V lost 10 bases and J lost 0, with 23 bases in between. Splitting of each subset's genomic DNA was done evenly across several immunoSEQ plates. Only in-frame clones appear in the TCRdb table, and some are missing; sequencing was by immunoSEQ multiplex PCR. This sample has over 300,000 clones, with around nine tenths found just once. In regard to this clone: Its target is unknown.

Sequencing was done on a sample of memory CD8+ T cells sorted from blood. Subset noted: CD45RO+ cells pooled with CCR7-negative TemRA cells. The clonotype originates from a man between 18 and 29 years old in good health. The gene calls are TRBV2 and TRBJ2-3; perhaps TRBD1 as D (6 bases). The CDR3 here is CATPIRQDTSSTDTQYF. The CDR3 coding sequence is TGTGCCACCCCAATCCGACAGGACACTTCTAGCACAGATACGCAGTATTTT.